The entry that follows covers one TCR beta chain sequence. The sample is drawn from a study of blood T cell repertoires in COVID-19. The V end lost 2 bases, the J end lost 1 base, and 10 bases lay between the germline ends. The CDR3 runs 15 residues. The germline V gene encodes CDR1 KGHDR and CDR2 SFDVKD. Clones were sequenced by immunoSEQ multiplex PCR, and TCRdb holds only the in-frame ones, with some missing. This table has roughly 140,000 clones, roughly 88% appearing once. The origin of this receptor is a woman aged 50 to 60 with acute or convalescent COVID-19. The chain carries TRBV24-1 and TRBJ1-2; D call uncertain. The sequenced material came from peripheral blood. The CDR3 here is CATSDWEVFNYGYTF. The CDR3 nucleotides are TGTGCCACCAGTGATTGGGAGGTTTTTAACTATGGCTACACCTTC.